Listed here are 21 T cell receptor beta chains from one sample, sequenced in a study of blood T cell repertoires in COVID-19. Sequencing was performed with immunoSEQ multiplex PCR; in TCRdb, only in-frame clones are kept and a portion is missing. The sample has 95,000 to 150,000 clones, roughly 88% seen once. The sample comprised peripheral blood. The receptors here all came from a man aged 45 to 65 with acute or convalescent COVID-19.

The genes are TRBV29-1 and TRBJ2-7; D possibly corresponds to TRBD2 (6 bases). The CDR3 is 11 residues long. Germline V gene lookup returns CDR1 SQVTM and CDR2 ANQGSEA. The germline V and J ends were trimmed by 3 bases and 6 bases, with 9 bases remaining between them. The CDR3 sequence: CSVETGVEQYF. The CDR3 DNA sequence: TGCAGCGTTGAGACGGGGGTCGAGCAGTACTTC.

The sample holds one count of this clone. The V and J genes are TRBV6-5 and TRBJ1-2, with D possibly TRBD1 on 6 matching bases. V was trimmed by 7 bases and J by 3 bases, leaving 12 bases between them. The CDR3 loop spans 13 amino acids. The V gene's germline CDR1 is MNHEY and CDR2 SVGAGI. The CDR3 DNA follows: TGTGCCAGCACCAACAGGGAACACTATGGCTACACCTTC. This translates into CASTNREHYGYTF.

This sequence joins TRBV6-5 and TRBJ1-4; D gene uncertain. V gave up 2 bases and J gave up 5 bases, with 9 bases separating them. The CDR3 totals 14 residues. Germline V gene data show CDR1 as MNHEY and CDR2 as SVGAGI. The CDR3 region has the DNA TGTGCCAGCAGTTACAGCTTTGCGAATGAAAAACTGTTTTTT. This translates into CASSYSFANEKLFF.

This chain joins TRBV2 and TRBJ2-1; 9 bases map to TRBD1. V shed 8 bases and J 7 bases; nucleotides not matched to a gene: 6. CDR3 length: 13 amino acids. CDR1 SNHLY and CDR2 FYNNEI come from the germline V gene. CDR3 amino acids: CASYRDRVNEQFF. For the CDR3, the DNA is TGTGCCAGCTACCGGGACAGGGTTAATGAGCAGTTCTTC.

This clone has only one observation. This chain uses TRBV18 with TRBJ2-2; 7 nucleotides agree with TRBD1. Germline assignment: CDR1 KGHSH and CDR2 LQKENI. The CDR3 sequence is 15 residues long. V shed 1 base and J 6 bases; nucleotides not matched to a gene: 5. The CDR3 protein is CASSPQTGFAGELFF. The CDR3 DNA is TGTGCCAGCTCACCACAGACAGGGTTCGCCGGGGAGCTGTTTTTT.

The CDR3 nucleotides read TGTGCCAGCAGCTTAGTGCAGGGTCCATCCGAGCAGTACTTC. Its protein product is CASSLVQGPSEQYF. The rearrangement uses TRBV7-9 and TRBJ2-7; a weak D match, TRBD1 (5 bases). The CDR3 is 14 amino acids. Germline loops: CDR1 SEHNR, CDR2 FQNEAQ (reference sequence). Trimming shortened V by 1 base and J by 6 bases, and 13 bases separated the two germline ends.

The chain carries TRBV19 and TRBJ2-7; possible D gene TRBD2, 6 bases. CDR1 is LNHDA and CDR2 is SQIVND in the germline V gene (reference sequence). Between the trimmed V and J ends, which lost 5 bases and 0 bases, there was a span of 8 bases. CDR3 length: 13 amino acids. The CDR3: CASSGGTSYEQYF. CDR3 sequence (DNA): TGTGCCAGTAGTGGAGGGACCTCCTACGAGCAGTACTTC.

The chain recombines TRBV14 with TRBJ1-4; D gene ambiguous. The CDR3 loop spans 17 amino acids. V was clipped by 0 bases and J by 4 bases, with 15 bases between them. Germline V gene lookup returns CDR1 SGHDN and CDR2 FVKESK. CDR3 amino acids: CASSQDEESSFNEKLFF. Written as DNA, the CDR3 is TGTGCCAGCAGCCAAGATGAAGAGAGTTCCTTTAATGAAAAACTGTTTTTT.

The DNA of the CDR3 is TGTGCCAGCAGTCTACAGGGGGCTGAAGCTTTCTTT. Translating it yields CASSLQGAEAFF. The chain employs TRBV27 and TRBJ1-1, with 8 bases identical to TRBD1. The germline CDR1 and CDR2 sequences are MNHEY and SMNVEV (reference sequence). V trimming: 5 bases; J trimming: 6 bases; junction bases outside the gene matches: 2. This CDR3 spans 12 amino acids.

The CDR3 region has the DNA TGTGCCAGTAGTAAGGGGGCGTATGAAAAACTGTTTTTT. Translated: CASSKGAYEKLFF. The chain carries TRBV19 and TRBJ1-4; 7 nucleotides align to TRBD1. Per germline, CDR1 LNHDA and CDR2 SQIVND (reference sequence). This CDR3 region has 13 residues. The V gene end was trimmed by 4 bases and the J gene end by 6 bases; junction bases not matched to a gene: 2.

The V call is TRBV24-1, the J call TRBJ2-5; 8 positions agree with TRBD2. V dropped 4 bases and J dropped 1; count of bases not matched to a gene: 10. CDR1 is KGHDR and CDR2 is SFDVKD in the germline V gene. This CDR3 has 17 residues. The chain's CDR3 is CATSDPPGRDPQETQYF. As DNA, the CDR3 is TGTGCCACCAGTGACCCCCCCGGGAGGGACCCCCAAGAGACCCAGTACTTC.

The chain uses TRBV19 and TRBJ2-2; maybe TRBD2 (5 bases). The germline gives CDR1 LNHDA, CDR2 SQIVND (reference sequence). This CDR3 is built from 14 residues. Trimming stripped 10 bases from V and 7 bases from J, with 19 bases between. CDR3 residues: CAIGRGQRIGELFF. The DNA for the CDR3 is TGTGCCATCGGAAGAGGGCAGAGAATCGGGGAGCTGTTTTTT.

The gene calls are TRBV25-1 and TRBJ2-4; TRBD1 agrees at 8 bases. The CDR3 length is 13 residues. Germline lookup yields CDR1 MGHDK and CDR2 SYGVNS. V shed 7 bases and J 11 bases; nucleotides not matched to a gene: 10. This CDR3 is CASTGGLGQVQYF. CDR3 coding DNA: TGTGCCAGCACCGGGGGTTTGGGACAGGTTCAGTACTTC.

This chain connects TRBV19 to TRBJ2-1; 8 bases agree with TRBD2. Germline values: CDR1 LNHDA, CDR2 SQIVND (reference sequence). CDR3 length: 15 residues. V was pared by 5 bases and J by 3 bases, with 6 bases of the junction left unmatched. The CDR3 DNA reads as TGTGCCAGTAGTGTTATAGCGGGACTCTACAATGAGCAGTTCTTC. Protein sequence: CASSVIAGLYNEQFF.

In this sample, this clone turned up a few times. The chain links TRBV7-9 to TRBJ1-5; D not certain. Trimming shortened V by 0 bases and J by 4 bases, and 4 bases separated the two germline ends. CDR1 SEHNR and CDR2 FQNEAQ come from the germline V gene (reference sequence). There are 13 residues in the CDR3. CDR3 sequence (DNA): TGTGCCAGCAGCTTAGCTCCGAATCAGCCCCAGCATTTT. It encodes CASSLAPNQPQHF.

The V and J genes are TRBV30 and TRBJ2-7; 13 bases map to TRBD2. Germline V gives CDR1 GTSNPN, CDR2 SVGIG (reference sequence). The CDR3 has 17 residues. J was trimmed by 0 bases and V by 8 bases; bases with no gene match: 13. In DNA, the CDR3 is TGTGCCCTCTGGGGCGAACTAGCGGGAGGGGGCTCCTACGAGCAGTACTTC. It yields the protein CALWGELAGGGSYEQYF.

The chain links TRBV2 to TRBJ2-1; D is unresolved. Germline CDR1 and CDR2: SNHLY and FYNNEI. The CDR3 is 13 residues long. Trimming stripped 6 bases from V and 7 bases from J, with 13 bases between. Here the CDR3 DNA reads TGTGCCAGCAGCTGGGCTGGTAATAATGAGCAGTTCTTC. It yields the protein CASSWAGNNEQFF.

The rearrangement uses TRBV5-1 and TRBJ2-2, with TRBD2 identical over 12 bases. Germline-derived CDR1 and CDR2 are SGHRS and YFSETQ. After removal of 0 bases from V and 13 bases from J, the junction contained 10 bases not matched to a gene. CDR3 size: 16 residues. CDR3 sequence (DNA): TGCGCCAGCAGCTTGGACGGGACTAGCGGGTCCGGCAGGCTGTTTTTT. It encodes CASSLDGTSGSGRLFF. Complete variable domain (other parts from reference TRBV5-1 and TRBJ2-2): KAGVTQTPRYLIKTRGQQVTLSCSPISGHRSVSWYQQTPGQGLQFLFEYFSETQRNKGNFPGRFSGRQFSNSRSEMNVSTLELGDSALYLCASSLDGTSGSGRLFFGEGSRLTVL.

The chain combines TRBV5-1 with TRBJ2-1; TRBD2 might be the D (5 bases). The V gene's germline CDR1 is SGHRS and CDR2 YFSETQ. This CDR3 is built from 13 residues. V lost 0 bases and J 7 bases, leaving 8 bases between the germline ends. For the CDR3, the DNA is TGCGCCAGCAGCTTGGGGACTTTAAATGAGCAGTTCTTC. Protein product: CASSLGTLNEQFF.

The chain recombines TRBV10-3 with TRBJ1-1; D remains unclear. In germline, CDR1 is ENHRY, CDR2 SYGVKD. The CDR3 extends over 11 amino acids. V lost 4 bases and J lost 6, with 6 bases in between. CDR3 protein: CAISGGAEAFF. CDR3 DNA: TGTGCCATCAGTGGCGGCGCTGAAGCTTTCTTT.

This clone has just one count. The V call is TRBV18, the J call TRBJ1-2; weak D call: TRBD1 (5 bases). The CDR3 has 13 amino acids. The germline CDR1 and CDR2 sequences are KGHSH and LQKENI. Trimming stripped 3 bases from V and 5 bases from J, with 10 bases between. CDR3 bases: TGTGCCAGCTCACCGGACAAGGCGTATGGCTACACCTTC. It is translated as CASSPDKAYGYTF.